This TCR beta chain comes out of a study of blood T cell repertoires in COVID-19. Study-wide context: Acute and convalescent COVID-19 samples came from the United States, Italy and Spain. Sources were T cells, B-cell-depleted T cells, or PBMCs; the material itself was cDNA or gDNA.

TCRdb's table, derived via immunoSEQ multiplex PCR, lists solely in-frame clones and lacks some. The sample carries 210,000 or so clones, 84% recorded once. Germline V gives CDR1 MNHEY, CDR2 SVGAGI. V lost 6 bases and J 10 bases, leaving 16 bases between the germline ends. This CDR3 has 13 residues. The sequenced material came from peripheral blood. This chain joins TRBV6-5 and TRBJ2-1; possible D gene TRBD1, 6 bases. The sequence derives from a woman aged 45-65 years with active or convalescent COVID-19. The CDR3 region is CASRRQAATEQFF. Here the CDR3 DNA reads TGTGCCAGCAGACGACAGGCCGCGACGGAGCAGTTCTTC.